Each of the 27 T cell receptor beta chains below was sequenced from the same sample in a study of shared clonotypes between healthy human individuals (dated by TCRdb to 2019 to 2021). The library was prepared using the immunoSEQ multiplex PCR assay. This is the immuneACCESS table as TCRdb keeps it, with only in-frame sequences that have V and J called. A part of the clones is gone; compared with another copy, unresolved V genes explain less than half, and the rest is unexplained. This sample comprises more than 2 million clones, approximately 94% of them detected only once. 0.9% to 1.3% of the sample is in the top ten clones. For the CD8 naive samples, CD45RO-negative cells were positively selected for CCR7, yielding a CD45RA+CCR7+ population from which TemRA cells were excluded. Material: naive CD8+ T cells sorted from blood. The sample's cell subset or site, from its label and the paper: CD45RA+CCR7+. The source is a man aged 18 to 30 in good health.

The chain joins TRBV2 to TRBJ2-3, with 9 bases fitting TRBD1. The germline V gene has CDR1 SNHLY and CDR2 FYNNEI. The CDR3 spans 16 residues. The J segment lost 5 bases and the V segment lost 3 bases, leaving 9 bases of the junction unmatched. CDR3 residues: CASSDLGQGLGDTQYF. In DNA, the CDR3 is TGTGCCAGCAGTGATCTCGGACAGGGGTTAGGAGATACGCAGTATTTT.

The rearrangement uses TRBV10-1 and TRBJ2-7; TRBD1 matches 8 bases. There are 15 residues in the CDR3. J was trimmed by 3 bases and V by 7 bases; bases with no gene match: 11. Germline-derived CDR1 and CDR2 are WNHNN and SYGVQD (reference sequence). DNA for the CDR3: TGCGCCAGCAAAACCCGGGACAGGTACTACTACGAGCAGTACTTC. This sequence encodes CASKTRDRYYYEQYF.

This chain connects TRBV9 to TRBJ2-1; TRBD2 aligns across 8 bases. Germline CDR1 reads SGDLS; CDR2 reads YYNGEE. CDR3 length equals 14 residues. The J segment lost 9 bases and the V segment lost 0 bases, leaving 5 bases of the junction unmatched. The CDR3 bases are TGTGCCAGCAGCGTAGGTAGCGGGGCTGGTGAGCAGTTCTTC. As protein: CASSVGSGAGEQFF.

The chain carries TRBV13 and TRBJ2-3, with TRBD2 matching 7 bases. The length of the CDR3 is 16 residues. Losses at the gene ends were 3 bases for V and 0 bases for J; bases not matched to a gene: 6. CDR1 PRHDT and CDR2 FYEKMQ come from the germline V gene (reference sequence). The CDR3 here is CASSLGAGSSTDTQYF. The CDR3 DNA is TGTGCCAGCAGCTTGGGAGCGGGATCTAGCACAGATACGCAGTATTTT.

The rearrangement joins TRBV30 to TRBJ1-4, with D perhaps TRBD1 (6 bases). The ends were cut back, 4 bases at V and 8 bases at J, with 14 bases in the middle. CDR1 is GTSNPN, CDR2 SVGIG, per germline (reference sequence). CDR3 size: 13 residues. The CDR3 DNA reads TGTGCCTGGACGTCGCGGACAGCCGAAAAACTGTTTTTT. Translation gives CAWTSRTAEKLFF.

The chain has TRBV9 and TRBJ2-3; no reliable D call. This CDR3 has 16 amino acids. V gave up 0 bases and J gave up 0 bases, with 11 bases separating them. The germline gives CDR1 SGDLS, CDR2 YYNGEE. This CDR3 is CASSVEGMSSTDTQYF. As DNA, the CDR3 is TGTGCCAGCAGCGTAGAGGGTATGTCTAGCACAGATACGCAGTATTTT.

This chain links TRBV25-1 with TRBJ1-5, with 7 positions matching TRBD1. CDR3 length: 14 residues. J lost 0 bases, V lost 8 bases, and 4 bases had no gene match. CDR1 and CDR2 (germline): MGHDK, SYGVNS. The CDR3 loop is CASGGQNSNQPQHF. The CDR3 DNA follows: TGTGCCAGCGGGGGACAGAATAGCAATCAGCCCCAGCATTTT.

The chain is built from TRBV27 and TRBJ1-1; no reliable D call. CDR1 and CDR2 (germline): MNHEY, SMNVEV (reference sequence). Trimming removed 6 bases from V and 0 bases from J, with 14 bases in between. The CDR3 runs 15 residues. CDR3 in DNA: TGTGCCAGCAGCAGATCTCCCGCCTTGAACACTGAAGCTTTCTTT. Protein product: CASSRSPALNTEAFF.

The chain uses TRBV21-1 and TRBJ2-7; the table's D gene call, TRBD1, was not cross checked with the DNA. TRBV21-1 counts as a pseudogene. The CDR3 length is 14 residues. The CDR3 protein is CASSRVQVTYEQYF. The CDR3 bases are TGTGCCAGCAGCAGGGTCCAGGTTACCTACGAGCAGTACTTC.

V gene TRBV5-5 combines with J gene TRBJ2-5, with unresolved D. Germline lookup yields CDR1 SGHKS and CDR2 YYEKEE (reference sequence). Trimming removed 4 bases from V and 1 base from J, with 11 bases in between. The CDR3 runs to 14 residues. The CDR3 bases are TGTGCCAGCAGCCCACCTACGTCCCAAGAGACCCAGTACTTC. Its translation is CASSPPTSQETQYF.

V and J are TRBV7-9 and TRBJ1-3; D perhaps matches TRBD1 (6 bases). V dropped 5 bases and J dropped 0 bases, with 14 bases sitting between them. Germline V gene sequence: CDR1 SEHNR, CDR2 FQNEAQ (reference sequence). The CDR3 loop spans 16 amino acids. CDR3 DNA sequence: TGTGCCAGCAGCCCGCGGACAGAGCTCTCTGGAAACACCATATATTTT. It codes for CASSPRTELSGNTIYF.

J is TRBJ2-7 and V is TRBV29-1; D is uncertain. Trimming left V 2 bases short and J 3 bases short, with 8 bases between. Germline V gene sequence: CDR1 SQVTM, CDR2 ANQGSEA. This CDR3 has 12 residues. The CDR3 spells CSVETAVYEQYF. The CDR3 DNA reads TGCAGCGTTGAAACAGCCGTCTACGAGCAGTACTTC.

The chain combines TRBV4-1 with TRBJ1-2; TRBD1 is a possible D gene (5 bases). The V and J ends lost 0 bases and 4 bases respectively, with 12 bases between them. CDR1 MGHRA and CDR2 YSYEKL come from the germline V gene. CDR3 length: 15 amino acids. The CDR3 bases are TGCGCCAGCAGCCAAGATGGGGGGTTGGCCTATGGCTACACCTTC. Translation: CASSQDGGLAYGYTF.

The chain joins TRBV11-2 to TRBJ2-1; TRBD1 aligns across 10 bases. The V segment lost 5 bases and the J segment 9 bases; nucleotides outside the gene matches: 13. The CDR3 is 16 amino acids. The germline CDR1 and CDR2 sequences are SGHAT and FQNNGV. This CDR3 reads CASSQGTGTGAAEQFF. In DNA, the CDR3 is TGTGCCAGCAGCCAAGGCACCGGGACAGGGGCCGCTGAGCAGTTCTTC.

The CDR3 DNA follows: TGTGCCAGCAGCTTAGGGGACACACCCTCCTACGAGCAGTACTTC. Translation gives CASSLGDTPSYEQYF. This chain uses TRBV7-8 with TRBJ2-7, with D possibly TRBD1 on 6 matching bases. Germline-derived CDR1 and CDR2 are SGHVS and FQNEAQ. This CDR3 is built from 15 residues. Trimming stripped 1 base from V and 0 bases from J, with 10 bases between.

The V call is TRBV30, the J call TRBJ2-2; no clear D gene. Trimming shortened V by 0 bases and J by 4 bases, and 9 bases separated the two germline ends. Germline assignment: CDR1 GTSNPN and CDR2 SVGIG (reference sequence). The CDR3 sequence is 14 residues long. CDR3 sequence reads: CAWSVLGPTGELFF. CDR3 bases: TGTGCCTGGAGTGTACTGGGTCCCACCGGGGAGCTGTTTTTT. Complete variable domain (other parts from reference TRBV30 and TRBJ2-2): SQTIHQWPATLVQPVGSPLSLECTVEGTSNPNLYWYRQAAGRGLQLLFYSVGIGQISSEVPQNLSASRPQDRQFILSSKKLLLSDSGFYLCAWSVLGPTGELFFGEGSRLTVL.

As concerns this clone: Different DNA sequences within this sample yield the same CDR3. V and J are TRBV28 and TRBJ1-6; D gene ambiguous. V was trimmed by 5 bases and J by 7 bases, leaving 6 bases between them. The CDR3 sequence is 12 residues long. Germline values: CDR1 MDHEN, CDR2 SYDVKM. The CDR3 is CASSLLNSPLHF. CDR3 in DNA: TGTGCCAGCAGTCTATTAAATTCACCCCTCCACTTT.

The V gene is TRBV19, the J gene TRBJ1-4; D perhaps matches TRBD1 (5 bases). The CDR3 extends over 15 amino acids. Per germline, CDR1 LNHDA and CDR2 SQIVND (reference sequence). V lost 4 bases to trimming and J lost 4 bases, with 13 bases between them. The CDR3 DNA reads TGTGCCAGTAGTACTCCACAGGACCTTAATGAAAAACTGTTTTTT. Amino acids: CASSTPQDLNEKLFF.

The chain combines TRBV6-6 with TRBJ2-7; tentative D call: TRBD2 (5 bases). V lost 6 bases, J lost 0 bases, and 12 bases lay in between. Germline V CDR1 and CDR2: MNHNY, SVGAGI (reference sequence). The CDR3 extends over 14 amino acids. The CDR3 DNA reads TGTGCCAGCAGCCGGACTGAAAGCTCCTACGAGCAGTACTTC. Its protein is CASSRTESSYEQYF.

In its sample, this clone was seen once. The CDR3: CASSQERRSSYEQYF. The CDR3 DNA reads TGCGCCAGCAGCCAAGAACGACGGAGCTCCTACGAGCAGTACTTC. The chain recombines TRBV4-1 with TRBJ2-7; D gene unclear. The CDR3 extends over 15 amino acids. The V gene's germline CDR1 is MGHRA and CDR2 YSYEKL. Trimming left V 0 bases short and J 0 bases short, with 9 bases between.

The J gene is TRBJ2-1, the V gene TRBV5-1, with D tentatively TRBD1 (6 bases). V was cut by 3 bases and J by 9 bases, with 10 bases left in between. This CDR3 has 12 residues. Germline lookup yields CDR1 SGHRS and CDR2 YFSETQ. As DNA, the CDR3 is TGCGCCAGCAGCTCACAGGGTAGTGAGCAGTTCTTC. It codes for CASSSQGSEQFF.

CDR3: CAISTQGALNTEAFF. Here the CDR3 DNA reads TGTGCCATCAGCACACAGGGGGCCCTGAACACTGAAGCTTTCTTT. V is TRBV10-3 and J is TRBJ1-1, with 9 bases identical to TRBD1. CDR3 size: 15 residues. Germline lookup yields CDR1 ENHRY and CDR2 SYGVKD. The junction had 5 bases not matched to a gene; V was cut back by 6 bases and J by 0 bases.

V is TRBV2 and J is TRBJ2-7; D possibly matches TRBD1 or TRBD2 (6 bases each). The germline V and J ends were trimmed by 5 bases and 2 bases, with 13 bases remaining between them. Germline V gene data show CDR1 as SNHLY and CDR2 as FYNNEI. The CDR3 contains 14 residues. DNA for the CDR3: TGTGCCAGCAGTCAAGGGGGGCTCACCTACGAGCAGTACTTC. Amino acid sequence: CASSQGGLTYEQYF.

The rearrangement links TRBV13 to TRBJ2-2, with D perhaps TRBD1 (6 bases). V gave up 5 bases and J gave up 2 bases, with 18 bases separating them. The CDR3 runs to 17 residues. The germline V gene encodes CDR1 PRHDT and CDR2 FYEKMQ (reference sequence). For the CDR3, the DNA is TGTGCCAGCAGCCCCCTTCGTGGGGGCGCAAACACCGGGGAGCTGTTTTTT. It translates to CASSPLRGGANTGELFF.

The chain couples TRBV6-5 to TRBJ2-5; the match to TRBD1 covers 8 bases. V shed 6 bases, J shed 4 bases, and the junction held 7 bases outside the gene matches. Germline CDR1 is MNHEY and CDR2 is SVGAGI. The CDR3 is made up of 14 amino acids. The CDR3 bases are TGTGCCAGCAGCACGACAGGGGCCCTAGAGACCCAGTACTTC. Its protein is CASSTTGALETQYF.

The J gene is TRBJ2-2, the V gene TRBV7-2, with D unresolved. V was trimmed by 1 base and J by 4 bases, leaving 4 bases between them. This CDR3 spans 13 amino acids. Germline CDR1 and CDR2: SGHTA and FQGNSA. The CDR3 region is CASSLGFTGELFF. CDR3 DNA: TGTGCCAGCAGCTTAGGGTTCACCGGGGAGCTGTTTTTT.

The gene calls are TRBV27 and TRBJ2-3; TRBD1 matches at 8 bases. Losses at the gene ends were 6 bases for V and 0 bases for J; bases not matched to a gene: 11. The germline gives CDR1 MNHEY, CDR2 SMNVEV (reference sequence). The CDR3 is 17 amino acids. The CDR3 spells CASSPISTGGSTDTQYF. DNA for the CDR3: TGTGCCAGCAGCCCAATTTCTACAGGGGGTAGCACAGATACGCAGTATTTT.